This TCR beta chain was captured in a study of Ad26.COV2.S vaccination and SARS-CoV-2 variants. The overall study: The vaccine Ad26.COV2.S was put into the muscle once, or twice with 56 days between.

The repertoire was sequenced with immunoSEQ multiplex PCR; TCRdb's copy has only in-frame clones and lacks some. Of a few hundred thousand clones in the sample, 83% are singletons; the top ten hold around 7.3%. The CDR3 extends over 12 amino acids. V was trimmed by 4 bases and J by 2 bases, leaving 5 bases between them. Points on this clone: Its antigen is still unknown.

Study results and caveats: It was found that vaccine and placebo recipients had similar non-spike TCR breadth.

Sample treatment: roughly 20 received Ad26.COV2.S at low or high dose, single or two shots; about 5 received placebo; per-sample allocation not given. Material that was analyzed had been drawn on day 63 after the first vaccine or placebo injection. V gene TRBV12-3 or TRBV12-4 combines with J gene TRBJ2-5, with D hard to call. This receptor was taken from a person between 18 and 65 years old who received the Ad26.COV2.S COVID-19 vaccine or a placebo. The sample here was peripheral blood, taken in a trial of Ad26.COV2.S vaccine versus placebo. CDR3 residues: CASSSWQETQYF. The CDR3 region has the DNA TGTGCCAGCAGTTCATGGCAAGAGACCCAGTACTTC.